Listed below are T cell receptor beta chains from one sample, sequenced in a study of a mutant IDH1 vaccine in newly diagnosed glioma. TCRdb's copy holds only in-frame clones and misses some; the assay was immunoSEQ multiplex PCR. The sample gives roughly 50,000 clones, around 80% of which show up once; around 2% is in the top ten. These receptors have no identified antigens. The sample here was PBMCs, taken from a glioma patient whose treatment included an IDH1 peptide vaccine. These receptors originate from a woman aged 40 to 50 with glioma. The CDR3 runs from the conserved cysteine through the conserved F or W. A D gene is named only where the DNA matches it firmly. Clone size, where shown, is once, few, many, or a class for clones that have expanded.

j_gene: TRBJ1-4
d_gene: TRBD1
v_gene: TRBV2
abundance: NA
CDR3aa: CASSGTGAGEKLFF
CDR3nt: TGTGCCAGCAGTGGGACAGGGGCGGGGGAAAAACTGTTTTTT

j_gene: TRBJ2-1
d_gene: NA
v_gene: TRBV29-1
abundance: once
CDR3aa: CSAYLAPGYNEQFF
CDR3nt: TGCAGCGCCTATCTAGCGCCGGGCTACAATGAGCAGTTCTTC

j_gene: TRBJ1-1
d_gene: NA
v_gene: TRBV18
abundance: NA
CDR3aa: CASSVSGTTQNTEAFF
CDR3nt: TGTGCCAGCTCAGTTTCCGGGACAACCCAGAACACTGAAGCTTTCTTT

j_gene: TRBJ2-3
d_gene: NA
v_gene: TRBV2
abundance: NA
CDR3aa: CASFVVGTDTQYF
CDR3nt: TGTGCCAGCTTTGTGGTGGGCACAGATACGCAGTATTTT

j_gene: TRBJ2-7
d_gene: NA
v_gene: TRBV28
abundance: NA
CDR3aa: CASSLRDTRSYEQYF
CDR3nt: TGTGCCAGCAGTCTTCGGGACACGCGCTCCTACGAGCAGTACTTC

j_gene: TRBJ2-7
d_gene: TRBD2
v_gene: TRBV30
abundance: NA
CDR3aa: CAWTAGGSVVTQYF
CDR3nt: TGTGCCTGGACGGCGGGGGGCAGCGTTGTAACGCAGTACTTC

j_gene: TRBJ2-2
d_gene: NA
v_gene: TRBV2
abundance: NA
CDR3aa: CATQSGTLGTGELFF
CDR3nt: TGTGCCACCCAGTCCGGGACACTGGGGACCGGGGAGCTGTTTTTT

j_gene: TRBJ2-2
d_gene: NA
v_gene: TRBV5-4
abundance: NA
CDR3aa: CASSDGTHYNTGELFF
CDR3nt: TGTGCCAGCAGCGACGGGACACACTACAACACCGGGGAGCTGTTTTTT

j_gene: TRBJ2-7
d_gene: NA
v_gene: TRBV30
abundance: NA
CDR3aa: CAWSAGARLRYF
CDR3nt: TGTGCCTGGAGTGCCGGTGCGAGATTACGGTACTTC

j_gene: TRBJ2-1
d_gene: TRBD1
v_gene: TRBV10-3
abundance: NA
CDR3aa: CALAGTANNEQFF
CDR3nt: TGTGCCTTGGCCGGGACAGCAAACAATGAGCAGTTCTTC

j_gene: TRBJ2-5
d_gene: TRBD2
v_gene: TRBV9
abundance: NA
CDR3aa: CASSVGTSGGAGETQYF
CDR3nt: TGTGCCAGCAGCGTAGGGACTAGCGGGGGGGCAGGTGAGACCCAGTACTTC

j_gene: TRBJ2-1
d_gene: NA
v_gene: TRBV25-1
abundance: NA
CDR3aa: CASSDPGTEQFF
CDR3nt: TGTGCCAGCAGTGATCCCGGGACAGAGCAGTTCTTC

j_gene: TRBJ1-1
d_gene: TRBD1
v_gene: TRBV6-4
abundance: few
CDR3aa: CASSYPRTGTNTEAFF
CDR3nt: TGTGCCAGCAGTTACCCCCGGACAGGGACGAACACTGAAGCTTTCTTT

j_gene: TRBJ1-4
d_gene: NA
v_gene: TRBV10-1
abundance: NA
CDR3aa: CAATEKLFCRGEKLFF
CDR3nt: TGCGCCGCAACAGAAAAACTGTTTTGCCGGGGAGAAAAACTGTTTTTT

j_gene: TRBJ2-3
d_gene: NA
v_gene: TRBV11-2
abundance: NA
CDR3aa: CASSLVRVAGDTQYF
CDR3nt: TGTGCCAGCAGCTTAGTCAGGGTAGCCGGGGATACGCAGTATTTT

j_gene: TRBJ1-5
d_gene: NA
v_gene: TRBV5-1
abundance: NA
CDR3aa: CASSLDTGSSQHF
CDR3nt: TGCGCCAGCAGCTTGGATACAGGGTCGTCTCAGCATTTT

j_gene: TRBJ1-1
d_gene: TRBD1
v_gene: TRBV5-4
abundance: NA
CDR3aa: CASSSQFGQGEVEAFF
CDR3nt: TGTGCCAGCAGCTCTCAATTCGGACAGGGAGAGGTTGAAGCTTTCTTT

j_gene: TRBJ2-1
d_gene: NA
v_gene: TRBV29-1
abundance: NA
CDR3aa: CSVAPVPYNEQFF
CDR3nt: TGCAGCGTTGCGCCAGTCCCCTACAATGAGCAGTTCTTC

j_gene: TRBJ1-1
d_gene: TRBD1
v_gene: TRBV7-8
abundance: NA
CDR3aa: CASSLRDRVEGTEAFF
CDR3nt: TGTGCCAGCAGCTTAAGGGACAGGGTTGAAGGCACTGAAGCTTTCTTT

j_gene: TRBJ2-3
d_gene: NA
v_gene: TRBV11-2
abundance: few
CDR3aa: CASSLDPGAPTQYF
CDR3nt: TGTGCCAGCAGCTTAGATCCAGGGGCCCCGACGCAGTATTTT

j_gene: TRBJ2-1
d_gene: TRBD1
v_gene: TRBV2
abundance: NA
CDR3aa: CASSRTGVSYNEQFF
CDR3nt: TGTGCCAGCAGCCGAACAGGGGTCTCCTACAATGAGCAGTTCTTC

j_gene: TRBJ2-2
d_gene: TRBD2
v_gene: TRBV5-6
abundance: NA
CDR3aa: CASSLVQGLATGELFF
CDR3nt: TGTGCCAGCAGCTTGGTCCAGGGACTAGCTACGGGGGAGCTGTTTTTT

j_gene: TRBJ1-5
d_gene: NA
v_gene: TRBV7-2
abundance: NA
CDR3aa: CASSLTLGQPQHF
CDR3nt: TGTGCCAGCAGCTTAACCTTGGGGCAGCCCCAGCATTTT

j_gene: TRBJ2-1
d_gene: NA
v_gene: TRBV5-6
abundance: NA
CDR3aa: CASSLRQVRGGEQFF
CDR3nt: TGTGCCAGCAGCTTGCGACAGGTGCGAGGTGGTGAGCAGTTCTTC

j_gene: TRBJ1-3
d_gene: NA
v_gene: TRBV5-4
abundance: NA
CDR3aa: CASSLEATRMDSGNTIYF
CDR3nt: TGTGCCAGCAGCTTGGAGGCAACTCGGATGGACTCTGGAAACACCATATATTTT

j_gene: TRBJ2-5
d_gene: NA
v_gene: TRBV14
abundance: NA
CDR3aa: CASSQRRVQETQYF
CDR3nt: TGTGCCAGCAGCCAAAGGAGGGTACAAGAGACCCAGTACTTC

j_gene: TRBJ2-7
d_gene: NA
v_gene: TRBV19
abundance: NA
CDR3aa: CASSTDPRWAPNEQYF
CDR3nt: TGTGCCAGTAGTACGGACCCGCGCTGGGCACCCAACGAGCAGTACTTC

j_gene: TRBJ1-1
d_gene: TRBD1
v_gene: TRBV11-2
abundance: medium-sized
CDR3aa: CASSPWTGLKNTEAFF
CDR3nt: TGTGCCAGCAGCCCTTGGACAGGGTTAAAGAACACTGAAGCTTTCTTT

j_gene: TRBJ2-2
d_gene: TRBD1
v_gene: TRBV5-1
abundance: once
CDR3aa: CASREGAGTNTGELFF
CDR3nt: TGCGCCAGCAGAGAGGGGGCAGGGACGAACACCGGGGAGCTGTTTTTT

j_gene: TRBJ1-1
d_gene: NA
v_gene: TRBV9
abundance: few
CDR3aa: CASSVVLGTEAFF
CDR3nt: TGTGCCAGCAGCGTAGTACTGGGCACTGAAGCTTTCTTT

j_gene: TRBJ1-1
d_gene: TRBD1
v_gene: TRBV11-2
abundance: NA
CDR3aa: CASSLAGQGARDTEAFF
CDR3nt: TGTGCCAGCAGCTTAGCCGGACAGGGGGCGAGGGACACTGAAGCTTTCTTT

j_gene: TRBJ2-5
d_gene: NA
v_gene: TRBV6-6
abundance: NA
CDR3aa: CASSYFNSQETQYF
CDR3nt: TGTGCCAGCAGTTACTTTAACTCCCAAGAGACCCAGTACTTC

j_gene: TRBJ2-7
d_gene: NA
v_gene: TRBV19
abundance: NA
CDR3aa: CASSITVLAYEQYF
CDR3nt: TGTGCCAGTAGCATTACAGTGTTAGCCTACGAGCAGTACTTC

j_gene: TRBJ1-1
d_gene: NA
v_gene: TRBV7-8
abundance: NA
CDR3aa: CASSLLMNTEAFF
CDR3nt: TGTGCCAGCAGCTTATTAATGAACACTGAAGCTTTCTTT

j_gene: TRBJ2-6
d_gene: TRBD1
v_gene: TRBV4-2
abundance: few
CDR3aa: CASSQGQGLSGANVLTF
CDR3nt: TGTGCCAGCAGCCAAGGACAGGGTCTCTCTGGGGCCAACGTCCTGACTTTC

j_gene: TRBJ2-5
d_gene: TRBD1
v_gene: TRBV7-9
abundance: NA
CDR3aa: CASSLARQGGETQYF
CDR3nt: TGTGCCAGCAGCTTAGCCCGACAGGGCGGGGAGACCCAGTACTTC

j_gene: TRBJ2-3
d_gene: NA
v_gene: TRBV7-7
abundance: NA
CDR3aa: CASSLGVFTDTQYF
CDR3nt: TGTGCTAGCAGCTTAGGGGTCTTCACAGATACGCAGTATTTT

j_gene: TRBJ1-2
d_gene: NA
v_gene: TRBV10-2
abundance: NA
CDR3aa: CASMSRDGYTF
CDR3nt: TGCGCCAGTATGTCAAGGGACGGCTACACCTTC

j_gene: TRBJ1-2
d_gene: TRBD1
v_gene: TRBV7-2
abundance: NA
CDR3aa: CASSMDRGVGYTF
CDR3nt: TGTGCCAGCAGCATGGACAGGGGGGTAGGCTACACCTTC

j_gene: TRBJ2-3
d_gene: NA
v_gene: TRBV6-4
abundance: NA
CDR3aa: CASSDTGGGTDTQYF
CDR3nt: TGTGCCAGCAGTGATACGGGGGGCGGGACAGATACGCAGTATTTT

j_gene: TRBJ1-1
d_gene: NA
v_gene: TRBV19
abundance: NA
CDR3aa: CACVEGTEAFF
CDR3nt: TGTGCCTGCGTGGAGGGCACTGAAGCTTTCTTT

j_gene: TRBJ1-2
d_gene: NA
v_gene: TRBV10-1
abundance: NA
CDR3aa: CASSLRGPARFLRDGYTF
CDR3nt: TGCGCCAGCAGTCTCCGGGGGCCGGCTCGGTTCTTGCGGGATGGCTACACCTTC

j_gene: TRBJ1-1
d_gene: NA
v_gene: TRBV10-3
abundance: NA
CDR3aa: CAISERIRSEAFF
CDR3nt: TGTGCCATCAGTGAGAGAATACGGTCTGAAGCTTTCTTT

j_gene: TRBJ2-5
d_gene: TRBD2
v_gene: TRBV9
abundance: once
CDR3aa: CASSVGTSGGPETQYF
CDR3nt: TGTGCCAGCAGCGTAGGGACTAGCGGGGGGCCAGAGACCCAGTACTTC